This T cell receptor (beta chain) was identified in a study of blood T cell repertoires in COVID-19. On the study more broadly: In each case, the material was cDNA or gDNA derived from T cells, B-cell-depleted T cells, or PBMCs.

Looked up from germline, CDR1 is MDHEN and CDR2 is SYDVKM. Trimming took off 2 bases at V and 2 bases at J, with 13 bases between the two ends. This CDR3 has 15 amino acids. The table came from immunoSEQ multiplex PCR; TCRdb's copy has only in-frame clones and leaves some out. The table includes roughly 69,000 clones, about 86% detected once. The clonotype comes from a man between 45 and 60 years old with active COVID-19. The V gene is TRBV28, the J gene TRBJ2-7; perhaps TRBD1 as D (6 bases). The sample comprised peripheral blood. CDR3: CASSLVWDITYEQYF. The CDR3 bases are TGTGCCAGCAGTTTAGTGTGGGACATTACCTACGAGCAGTACTTC.